This T cell receptor beta chain originates from a study of blood T cell repertoires in COVID-19. TCRdb's table, derived via immunoSEQ multiplex PCR, lists solely in-frame clones and lacks some. The table records fewer than 350,000 clones, approximately 86% of them present only once. V was trimmed by 1 base and J by 8 bases, leaving 11 bases between them. The germline V gene encodes CDR1 MGHRA and CDR2 YSYEKL. The CDR3 is 13 residues long. This clone was seen only once. The clonotype was recovered from a woman between 70 and 85 years old with COVID-19, enrolled during active disease. Sequencing was carried out using peripheral blood. The chain uses TRBV4-1 and TRBJ1-2; tentative D call: TRBD1 (6 bases). The CDR3 spells CASSQATGFGYTF. As DNA, the CDR3 is TGCGCCAGCAGCCAAGCTACAGGGTTCGGCTACACCTTC.